These 13 T cell receptor beta chains came from one sample sequenced in a study of response to subunit inactivated influenza vaccine (dated 2018 in TCRdb). The library was built by means of RT-PCR. Sequencing took place on an Illumina HiSeq 2500. The public reads were reprocessed in TCRdb via fastp at Q25 and MiXCR, keeping in-frame beta chains. Each entry is one CDR3 protein sequence, shown with its most common DNA and genes. This sample is represented by 500,000 to 550,000 distinct CDR3 sequences; approximately 7.6% of them were singletons. Jointly, the top ten make up under 15% of the sample. Sequences were derived from PBMCs from blood, sampled about 24 months after vaccination. The receptor source for this set is a man aged 45-69 years who received an inactivated influenza vaccine. Donor details come from another sample of the same person, matched by shared clones.

V is TRBV6-5 and J is TRBJ2-7; TRBD2 agrees at 9 bases. This CDR3 spans 16 amino acids. With V trimmed by 0 bases and J by 7 bases, 10 bases remained unmatched. Germline-derived CDR1 and CDR2 are MNHEY and SVGAGI. The DNA of the CDR3 is TGTGCCAGCAGTTACTCGCTTAGCGGGAGCAACCGGGAGCAGTACTTC. It encodes CASSYSLSGSNREQYF.

This clonotype has more than one count but fewer than ten. This chain connects TRBV4-3 to TRBJ1-1, with TRBD1 identical over 8 bases. V shed 3 bases and J 5 bases; nucleotides not matched to a gene: 8. The germline gives CDR1 LGHNA, CDR2 YSLEER. This CDR3 region has 15 residues. CDR3 in amino acids: CASSQSGQGGTEAFF. As DNA, the CDR3 is TGCGCCAGCAGCCAGTCCGGACAGGGAGGGACTGAAGCTTTCTTT.

This chain links TRBV4-2 with TRBJ2-3, with D unclear. Germline V gene lookup returns CDR1 LGHNA and CDR2 YNFKEQ. CDR3 length: 16 residues. The V end was cut by 0 bases, the J end by 4 bases, with 14 bases between. CDR3: CASSQDPSRVPDTQYF. The CDR3 nucleotides read TGTGCCAGCAGCCAAGATCCAAGTAGGGTTCCAGATACGCAGTATTTT.

This clonotype has a handful of counts. This rearrangement joins TRBV7-9 to TRBJ2-1, with D unclear. The CDR3 consists of 15 residues. Germline V gene sequence: CDR1 SEHNR, CDR2 FQNEAQ (reference sequence). V was shortened by 2 bases and J by 10 bases, with 18 bases between the two germline ends. Written as DNA, the CDR3 is TGTGCCAGCAGCTTATTAGGAAATCCCAACGGGGAGCAGTTCTTC. Its protein is CASSLLGNPNGEQFF.

V and J are TRBV7-9 and TRBJ2-5; either TRBD1 or TRBD2 may supply D (6 bases each). The V gene lost 5 bases and the J gene lost 3 bases, with 22 bases spanning the gap. CDR3 length equals 17 residues. CDR1 SEHNR and CDR2 FQNEAQ come from the germline V gene (reference sequence). CDR3 in DNA: TGTGCCAGCAGCCAACCCCGGGGGCCGGATATCGAAGAGACCCAGTACTTC. Its translation is CASSQPRGPDIEETQYF.

This clonotype was seen repeatedly, ten times or more. The J gene is TRBJ2-1, the V gene TRBV5-8; 8 bases match TRBD2. The CDR3 contains 17 residues. Germline CDR1 and CDR2: SGHTS and YDEGEE. V lost 4 bases, J lost 4 bases, and 13 bases stayed unmatched. This CDR3 is CASSRRIAGTRYNEQFF. Here the CDR3 DNA reads TGTGCCAGCAGCCGCAGAATAGCGGGAACGCGGTACAATGAGCAGTTCTTC.

The rearrangement joins TRBV20-1 to TRBJ2-3; 7 bases line up with TRBD1. The V gene end was trimmed by 6 bases and the J gene end by 2 bases; junction bases not matched to a gene: 8. Germline CDR1 DFQATT, CDR2 SNEGSKA (reference sequence). The CDR3 contains 14 residues. The CDR3 region is CSATGVVHTDTQYF. The CDR3 region has the DNA TGCAGTGCCACAGGGGTGGTTCACACAGATACGCAGTATTTT.

The CDR3 here is CASSTSSGSYNEQFF. The DNA for the CDR3 is TGTGCCAGCAGCACTAGCAGTGGCTCCTACAATGAGCAGTTCTTC. The V gene is TRBV5-4, the J gene TRBJ2-1, with TRBD2 as a possible D gene (6 bases). CDR1 SGHNT and CDR2 YYREEE come from the germline V gene (reference sequence). V dropped 4 bases and J dropped 0 bases, with 11 bases sitting between them. This CDR3 spans 15 amino acids.

This clonotype has only a few counts. The chain couples TRBV29-1 to TRBJ2-1; D gene uncertain. V gave up 5 bases and J gave up 0 bases, with 11 bases separating them. The CDR3 sequence is 14 residues long. Looked up from germline, CDR1 is SQVTM and CDR2 is ANQGSEA. The CDR3 coding sequence is TGCAGCGTTTCGGGCGGAAGCTCCTACAATGAGCAGTTCTTC. This codes for CSVSGGSSYNEQFF.

This clonotype was seen a few times. This chain links TRBV15 with TRBJ1-2; the D is unclear. Germline V lookup: CDR1 LNHNV, CDR2 YYDKDF (reference sequence). The ends were cut back, 0 bases at V and 1 base at J, with 12 bases in the middle. The CDR3 covers 16 residues. The CDR3 nucleotides read TGTGCCACCAGCAGAGATGTAGGACGGAATAACTATGGCTACACCTTC. Amino acid sequence: CATSRDVGRNNYGYTF.

This clonotype was observed a handful of times. The chain employs TRBV10-3 and TRBJ2-2; 7 bases line up with TRBD2. Germline V gene lookup returns CDR1 ENHRY and CDR2 SYGVKD. CDR3 length equals 16 residues. Losses at the gene ends were 8 bases for V and 2 bases for J; bases not matched to a gene: 11. The CDR3 DNA follows: TGTGCCATCGGACATCGGGACTATGATAACACCGGGGAGCTGTTTTTT. Its protein is CAIGHRDYDNTGELFF.

This clonotype came up many times. The rearrangement links TRBV4-1 to TRBJ1-1; D is possibly TRBD1 (5 bases). V was trimmed by 4 bases and J by 4 bases, leaving 25 bases between them. The CDR3 sequence is 18 residues long. Germline V CDR1 and CDR2: MGHRA, YSYEKL. CDR3 protein: CASSRNSGRIGSFTEAFF. The CDR3 DNA reads as TGCGCCAGCAGCCGGAATTCAGGGCGAATAGGGTCTTTCACTGAAGCTTTCTTT.

The rearrangement uses TRBV11-2 and TRBJ2-1, with D possibly matching TRBD1 (6 bases). Trimming removed 4 bases from V and 9 bases from J, with 13 bases in between. CDR1 and CDR2 from the germline V gene are SGHAT and FQNNGV. There are 13 residues in the CDR3. The CDR3: CASSSNRVGEQFF. The CDR3 DNA follows: TGTGCCAGCAGCTCAAACAGGGTGGGTGAGCAGTTCTTC.